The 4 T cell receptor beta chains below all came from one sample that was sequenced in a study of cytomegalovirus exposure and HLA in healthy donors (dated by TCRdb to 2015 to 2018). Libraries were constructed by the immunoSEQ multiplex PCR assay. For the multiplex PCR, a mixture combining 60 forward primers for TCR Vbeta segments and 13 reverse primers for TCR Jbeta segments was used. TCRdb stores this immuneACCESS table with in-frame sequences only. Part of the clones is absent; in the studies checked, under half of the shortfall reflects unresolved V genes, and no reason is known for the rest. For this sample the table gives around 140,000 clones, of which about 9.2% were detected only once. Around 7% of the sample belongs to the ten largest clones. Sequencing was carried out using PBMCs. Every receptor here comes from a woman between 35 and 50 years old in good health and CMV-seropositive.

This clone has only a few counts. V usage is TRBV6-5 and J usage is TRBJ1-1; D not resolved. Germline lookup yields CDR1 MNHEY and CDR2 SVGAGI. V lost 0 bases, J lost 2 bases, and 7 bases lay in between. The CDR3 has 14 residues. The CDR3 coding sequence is TGTGCCAGCAGTTACTCGGGCCGAAACACTGAAGCTTTCTTT. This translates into CASSYSGRNTEAFF.

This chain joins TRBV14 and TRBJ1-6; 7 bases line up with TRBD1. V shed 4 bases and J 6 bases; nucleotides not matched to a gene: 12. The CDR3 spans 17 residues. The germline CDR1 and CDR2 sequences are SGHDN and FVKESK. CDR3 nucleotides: TGTGCCAGCAGCCGTCGACTAGGGGGCCTTGGTAATTCACCCCTCCACTTT. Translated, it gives CASSRRLGGLGNSPLHF.

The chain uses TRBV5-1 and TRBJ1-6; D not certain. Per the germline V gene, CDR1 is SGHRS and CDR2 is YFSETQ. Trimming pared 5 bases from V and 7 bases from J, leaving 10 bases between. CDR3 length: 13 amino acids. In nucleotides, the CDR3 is TGCGCCAGCAGGGACGGGGAGAATTCACCCCTCCACTTT. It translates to CASRDGENSPLHF.

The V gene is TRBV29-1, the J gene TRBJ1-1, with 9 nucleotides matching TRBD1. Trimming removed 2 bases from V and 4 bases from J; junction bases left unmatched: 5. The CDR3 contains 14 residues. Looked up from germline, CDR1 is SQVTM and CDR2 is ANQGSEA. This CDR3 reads CSVESQGAITEAFF. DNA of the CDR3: TGCAGCGTTGAATCACAGGGGGCAATCACTGAAGCTTTCTTT.